A single sample is the source of the 18 T cell receptor beta chains below, sequenced in a study of blood T cell repertoires in COVID-19. Sequenced by immunoSEQ multiplex PCR; TCRdb stores in-frame clones only, minus some. The sample yields under 200,000 clones, roughly 84% seen once. Input material: peripheral blood. The receptors stem from a human donor in a cohort sampled during active COVID-19.

The gene calls are TRBV29-1 and TRBJ1-2; 9 bases fit TRBD1. Germline assignment: CDR1 SQVTM and CDR2 ANQGSEA. Trimming at V came to 3 bases and at J to 5 bases, leaving 7 bases not matched to a gene. The CDR3 has 14 amino acids. CDR3 nucleotides: TGCAGCGTTGAGAGGGGGGGACAGGGTTATGGCTACACCTTC. This gives the protein CSVERGGQGYGYTF.

This sequence joins TRBV29-1 and TRBJ2-1, with a weak D call TRBD2 (6 bases). CDR1 is SQVTM, CDR2 ANQGSEA, per germline. Trimming removed 7 bases at V and 0 bases at J, with 13 bases between. The CDR3 runs to 14 residues. Here the CDR3 reads CSGRLVASYNEQFF. CDR3 DNA sequence: TGCAGCGGCCGACTAGTTGCCTCCTACAATGAGCAGTTCTTC.

The V and J genes are TRBV5-1 and TRBJ2-3, with 10 bases fitting TRBD2. CDR3 length: 16 residues. V lost 0 bases and J lost 4; bases outside the gene matches: 5. CDR1 and CDR2 (germline): SGHRS, YFSETQ. CDR3 sequence: CASSLGASGRADTQYF. CDR3 nucleotide sequence: TGCGCCAGCAGCTTGGGGGCTAGCGGGAGAGCAGATACGCAGTATTTT.

The chain has TRBV7-8 and TRBJ1-1; D remains ambiguous. V lost 1 base to trimming and J lost 1 base, with 10 bases between them. Germline V gene lookup returns CDR1 SGHVS and CDR2 FQNEAQ. CDR3 length: 15 amino acids. The CDR3 nucleotides are TGTGCCAGCAGCTTAGATACAGTTAGGAACACTGAAGCTTTCTTT. It translates to CASSLDTVRNTEAFF.

The J gene is TRBJ2-7, the V gene TRBV7-3; TRBD2 matches 8 bases. The CDR3 totals 13 residues. The junction had 5 bases not matched to a gene; V was cut back by 6 bases and J by 4 bases. The germline V gene has CDR1 SGHTA and CDR2 FQGTGA. As DNA, the CDR3 is TGTGCCAGCAGTCCGGGAGGGGAGTACGAGCAGTACTTC. Its protein product is CASSPGGEYEQYF.

This clone has just one count. V usage is TRBV3-1 (or the pseudogene TRBV3-2) and J usage is TRBJ2-7, with a possible D match to TRBD2 (5 bases). Germline V gene sequence: CDR1 LGHDT, CDR2 YNNKEL (reference sequence). CDR3 length: 15 residues. V lost 4 bases, J lost 5 bases, and 18 bases lay in between. CDR3 in DNA: TGTGCCAGCAGCCCCCACGATCGCCCGGGGAACGAGCAGTACTTC. Translating gives CASSPHDRPGNEQYF.

This chain uses TRBV11-3 with TRBJ2-1, with D possibly being TRBD1 (6 bases). V lost 4 bases and J lost 6, with 16 bases in between. The CDR3 runs to 15 residues. Germline-derived CDR1 and CDR2 are SGHNT and YENEEA. This CDR3 reads CASSSPVRGSNEQFF. In DNA form, the CDR3 reads TGTGCCAGCAGCTCGCCGGTCAGGGGATCCAATGAGCAGTTCTTC.

The rearrangement links TRBV7-8 to TRBJ2-7; 8 nucleotides match TRBD1. Germline CDR1 and CDR2: SGHVS and FQNEAQ. The junction had 4 bases not matched to a gene; V was cut back by 6 bases and J by 6 bases. The CDR3 loop spans 12 amino acids. CDR3 bases: TGTGCCAGCAGTTCGGACAGGGTCGAGCAGTACTTC. It yields the protein CASSSDRVEQYF.

The gene calls are TRBV18 and TRBJ1-6, with D possibly TRBD1 on 5 matching bases. The V gene's germline CDR1 is KGHSH and CDR2 LQKENI. V dropped 1 base and J dropped 7 bases, with 14 bases sitting between them. The CDR3 is 16 amino acids. CDR3 in amino acids: CASSPRVGGANSPLHF. As DNA, the CDR3 is TGTGCCAGCTCACCACGGGTGGGAGGGGCCAATTCACCCCTCCACTTT.

The rearrangement uses TRBV7-3 and TRBJ2-1, with TRBD2 identical over 11 bases. Germline V gives CDR1 SGHTA, CDR2 FQGTGA. The CDR3 has 18 residues. Unmatched junction bases numbered 10, after V lost 2 bases and J lost 4 bases. CDR3 in DNA: TGTGCCAGCAGCTTACGGTCGCCTAGCGGGAGGCGATACAATGAGCAGTTCTTC. This codes for CASSLRSPSGRRYNEQFF.

The J gene is TRBJ2-7, the V gene TRBV28, with 12 bases that match TRBD1. In germline, CDR1 is MDHEN, CDR2 SYDVKM. The CDR3 is 15 amino acids. The junction had 7 bases not matched to a gene; V was cut back by 4 bases and J by 6 bases. The DNA for the CDR3 is TGTGCCAGCAGTTCGCCGGGACAGGGGGCATTCGAGCAGTACTTC. Its protein is CASSSPGQGAFEQYF.

This clone came up once. The rearrangement links TRBV19 to TRBJ1-1; 8 bases map to TRBD1. Germline trimming cut 3 bases from V and 4 bases from J; bases unmatched to any gene: 7. CDR1 and CDR2 from the germline V gene are LNHDA and SQIVND (reference sequence). The CDR3 runs 15 residues. CDR3 in amino acids: CASSIKDRVGTEAFF. CDR3 in DNA: TGTGCCAGTAGTATTAAGGACAGGGTGGGCACTGAAGCTTTCTTT.

The chain recombines TRBV19 with TRBJ1-1; no reliable D call. The CDR3 has 10 amino acids. V was clipped by 5 bases and J by 7 bases, with 5 bases between them. Germline V lookup: CDR1 LNHDA, CDR2 SQIVND (reference sequence). The CDR3: CASSEFEAFF. Here the CDR3 DNA reads TGTGCCAGTAGTGAGTTTGAAGCTTTCTTT.

This clone was picked up one time. In DNA form, the CDR3 reads TGTGCCAGCAGCTCCGGACAGGGCAATACCGGGGAGCTGTTTTTT. Its translation: CASSSGQGNTGELFF. V and J are TRBV16 and TRBJ2-2; 8 nucleotides match TRBD1. J was trimmed by 5 bases and V by 5 bases; bases with no gene match: 7. Germline CDR1 is KGHSY and CDR2 is FQNENV. The CDR3 totals 15 residues. Full variable domain (rest looked up from reference TRBV16 and TRBJ2-2): GEEVAQTPKHLVRGEGQKAKLYCAPIKGHSYVFWYQQVLKNEFKFLISFQNENVFDETGMPKERFSAKCLPNSPCSLEIQATKLEDSAVYFCASSSGQGNTGELFFGEGSRLTVL.

The chain recombines TRBV24-1 with TRBJ2-7; a weak D match, TRBD1 (5 bases). V lost 4 bases and J lost 5, with 20 bases in between. The CDR3 contains 16 residues. Germline-derived CDR1 and CDR2 are KGHDR and SFDVKD. CDR3 bases: TGTGCCACCAGTGACCCTAAAACAGGTCTGGGGAACGAGCAGTACTTC. Amino acid sequence: CATSDPKTGLGNEQYF.

This clone was seen more than once but under ten times. The rearrangement links TRBV6-5 to TRBJ1-5, with no clear D. Germline CDR1 MNHEY, CDR2 SVGAGI. Trimming shortened V by 0 bases and J by 3 bases, and 9 bases separated the two germline ends. This CDR3 contains 15 residues. CDR3 sequence reads: CASSYSGGLNQPQHF. CDR3 coding DNA: TGTGCCAGCAGTTACTCGGGAGGACTCAATCAGCCCCAGCATTTT.

Remarks on this clone: Other nucleotide sequences from this sample produce the same CDR3. The CDR3 DNA sequence: TGTGCCAGCAGCTTAGGTCGCGTCTACGAGCAGTACTTC. It translates to CASSLGRVYEQYF. The genes are TRBV7-2 and TRBJ2-7; D unresolved. Germline CDR1 and CDR2: SGHTA and FQGNSA. Trimming took 1 base from V and 3 from J, leaving 7 bases between them. The CDR3 has 13 residues.

The gene calls are TRBV3-1 (or the pseudogene TRBV3-2) and TRBJ1-2; D unresolved. The CDR3 runs 10 residues. Trimming cost V 2 bases and J 8 bases, with 3 bases left between them. Germline CDR1 LGHDT, CDR2 YNNKEL (reference sequence). CDR3 residues: CASSQRGYTF. The CDR3 coding sequence is TGTGCCAGCAGCCAACGGGGCTACACCTTC.